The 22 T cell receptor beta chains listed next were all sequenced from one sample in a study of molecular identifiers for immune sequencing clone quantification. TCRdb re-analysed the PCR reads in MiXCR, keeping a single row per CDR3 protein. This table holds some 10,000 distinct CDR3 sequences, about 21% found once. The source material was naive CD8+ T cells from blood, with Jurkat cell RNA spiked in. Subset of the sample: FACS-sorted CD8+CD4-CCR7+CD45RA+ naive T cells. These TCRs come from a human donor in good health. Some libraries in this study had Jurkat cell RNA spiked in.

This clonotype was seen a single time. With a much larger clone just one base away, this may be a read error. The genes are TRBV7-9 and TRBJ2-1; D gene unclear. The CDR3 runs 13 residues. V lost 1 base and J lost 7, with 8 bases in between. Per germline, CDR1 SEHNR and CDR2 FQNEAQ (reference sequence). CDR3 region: CASSLVSTNEQFF. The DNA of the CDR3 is TGTGCCAGCAGCTTAGTTTCGACTAATGAGCAGTTCTTC.

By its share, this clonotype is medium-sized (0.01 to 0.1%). The CDR3 here is CASSATSSTDTQYF. In DNA, the CDR3 is TGTGCCAGCAGTGCGACTAGTAGCACAGATACGCAGTATTTT. The rearrangement uses TRBV6-5 and TRBJ2-3; D might be TRBD2 (6 bases). Germline V lookup: CDR1 MNHEY, CDR2 SVGAGI. Trimming stripped 5 bases from V and 0 bases from J, with 9 bases between. The CDR3 is 14 residues long.

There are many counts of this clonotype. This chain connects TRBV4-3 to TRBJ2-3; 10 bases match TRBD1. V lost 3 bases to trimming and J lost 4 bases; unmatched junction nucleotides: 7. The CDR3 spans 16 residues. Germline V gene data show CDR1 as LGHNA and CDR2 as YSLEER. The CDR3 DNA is TGCGCCAGCAGCCAGGGACTTGGACAGGGGGCAGATACGCAGTATTTT. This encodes CASSQGLGQGADTQYF.

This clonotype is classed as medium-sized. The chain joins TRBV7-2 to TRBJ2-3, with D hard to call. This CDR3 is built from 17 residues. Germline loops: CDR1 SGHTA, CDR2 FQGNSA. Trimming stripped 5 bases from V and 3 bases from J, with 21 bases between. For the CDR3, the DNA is TGTGCCAGCAGCACCCCCCCAGCGCACTATAGAACAGATACGCAGTATTTT. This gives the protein CASSTPPAHYRTDTQYF. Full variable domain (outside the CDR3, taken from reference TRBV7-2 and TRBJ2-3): GAGVSQSPSNKVTEKGKDVELRCDPISGHTALYWYRQSLGQGLEFLIYFQGNSAPDKSGLPSDRFSAERTGGSVSTLTIQRTQQEDSAVYLCASSTPPAHYRTDTQYFGPGTRLTVL.

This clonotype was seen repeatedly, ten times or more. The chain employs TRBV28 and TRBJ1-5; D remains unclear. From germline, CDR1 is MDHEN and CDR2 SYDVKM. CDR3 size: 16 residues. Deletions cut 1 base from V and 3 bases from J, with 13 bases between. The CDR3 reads CASSLLSLGSNQPQHF. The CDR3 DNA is TGTGCCAGCAGTTTATTGTCCCTGGGCTCCAATCAGCCCCAGCATTTT.

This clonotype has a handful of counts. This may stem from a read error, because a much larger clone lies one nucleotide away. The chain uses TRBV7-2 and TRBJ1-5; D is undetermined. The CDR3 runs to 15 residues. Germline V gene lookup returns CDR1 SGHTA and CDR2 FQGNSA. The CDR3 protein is CASSLALHGGQPPHF. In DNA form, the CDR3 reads TGTGCCAGCAGCTTAGCGCTCCACGGTGGGCAGCCCCCGCATTTT.

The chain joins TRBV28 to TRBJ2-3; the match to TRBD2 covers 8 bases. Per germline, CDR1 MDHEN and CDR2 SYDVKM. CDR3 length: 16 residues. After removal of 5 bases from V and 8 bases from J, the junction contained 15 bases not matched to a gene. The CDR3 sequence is CASSIRLAPSGATQYF. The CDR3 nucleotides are TGTGCCAGCAGTATACGACTAGCGCCGAGCGGAGCTACGCAGTATTTT.

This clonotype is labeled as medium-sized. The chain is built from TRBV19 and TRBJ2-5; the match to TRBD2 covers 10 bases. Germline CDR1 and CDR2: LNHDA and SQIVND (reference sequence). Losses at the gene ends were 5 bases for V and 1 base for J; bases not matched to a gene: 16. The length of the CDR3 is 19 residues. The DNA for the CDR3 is TGTGCCAGTAGTTGGGCTAGCGGGGGCCCACTAGAGTCCCAAGAGACCCAGTACTTC. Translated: CASSWASGGPLESQETQYF. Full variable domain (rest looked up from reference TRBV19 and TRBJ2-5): DGGITQSPKYLFRKEGQNVTLSCEQNLNHDAMYWYRQDPGQGLRLIYYSQIVNDFQKGDIAEGYSVSREKKESFPLTVTSAQKNPTAFYLCASSWASGGPLESQETQYFGPGTRLLVL.

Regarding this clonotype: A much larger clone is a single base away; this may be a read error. In DNA, the CDR3 is TGCGCCAGCAGGAGCCGGGACAGGGGATGGGTTGAGCAGTTCTTC. It codes for CASRSRDRGWVEQFF. The V and J genes are TRBV5-1 and TRBJ2-1, with TRBD1 matching over 10 bases. The CDR3 contains 15 residues. V shed 5 bases and J 9 bases; nucleotides not matched to a gene: 11. CDR1 and CDR2 from the germline V gene are SGHRS and YFSETQ.

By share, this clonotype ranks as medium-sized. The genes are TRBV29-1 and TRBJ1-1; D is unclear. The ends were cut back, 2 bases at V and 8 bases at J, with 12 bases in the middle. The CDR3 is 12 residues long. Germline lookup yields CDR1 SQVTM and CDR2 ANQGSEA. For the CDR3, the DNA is TGCAGCGTTGAATCGGCCCCAGAGGAAGCTTTCTTT. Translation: CSVESAPEEAFF.

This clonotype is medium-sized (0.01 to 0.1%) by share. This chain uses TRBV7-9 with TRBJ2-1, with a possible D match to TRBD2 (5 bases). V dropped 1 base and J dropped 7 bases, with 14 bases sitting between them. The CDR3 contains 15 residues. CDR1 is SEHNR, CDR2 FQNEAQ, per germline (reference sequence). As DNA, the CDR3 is TGTGCCAGCAGCTTAGACCGCCGAGAGGGTAATGAGCAGTTCTTC. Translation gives CASSLDRREGNEQFF.

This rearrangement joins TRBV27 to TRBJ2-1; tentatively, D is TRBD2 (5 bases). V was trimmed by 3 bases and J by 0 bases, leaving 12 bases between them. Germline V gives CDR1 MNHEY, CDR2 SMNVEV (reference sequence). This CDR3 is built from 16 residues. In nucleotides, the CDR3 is TGTGCCAGCAGTTTCTCGGGGAAAAGCTCCTACAATGAGCAGTTCTTC. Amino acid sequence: CASSFSGKSSYNEQFF.

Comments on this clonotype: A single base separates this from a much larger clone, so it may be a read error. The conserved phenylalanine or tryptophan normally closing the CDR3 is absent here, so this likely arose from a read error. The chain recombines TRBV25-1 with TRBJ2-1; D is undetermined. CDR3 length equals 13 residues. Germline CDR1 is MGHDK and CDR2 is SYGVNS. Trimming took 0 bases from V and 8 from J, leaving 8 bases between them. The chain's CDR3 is CASSEYITDEQFS. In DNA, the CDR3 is TGTGCCAGCAGTGAATATATAACCGATGAGCAGTTCTCC.

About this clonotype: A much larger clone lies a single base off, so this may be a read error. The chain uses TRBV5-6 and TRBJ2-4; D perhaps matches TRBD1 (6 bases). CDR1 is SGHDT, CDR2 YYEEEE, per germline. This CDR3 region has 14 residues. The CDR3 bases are TGTGCCAGCAGCAGTTCCGGGACAACAAACACTCAGTACTTC. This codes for CASSSSGTTNTQYF.

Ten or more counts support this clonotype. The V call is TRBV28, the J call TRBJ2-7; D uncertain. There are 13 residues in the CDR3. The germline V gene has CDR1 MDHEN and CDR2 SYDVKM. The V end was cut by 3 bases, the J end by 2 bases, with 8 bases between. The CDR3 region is CASSFRNTYEQYF. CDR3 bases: TGTGCCAGCAGTTTTCGCAACACCTACGAGCAGTACTTC.

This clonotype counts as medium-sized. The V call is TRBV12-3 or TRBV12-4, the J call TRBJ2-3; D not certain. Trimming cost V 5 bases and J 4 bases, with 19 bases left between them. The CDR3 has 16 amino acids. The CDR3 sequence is CASSIWTQTSADTQYF. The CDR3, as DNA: TGTGCCAGCAGTATCTGGACCCAAACGAGCGCAGATACGCAGTATTTT.

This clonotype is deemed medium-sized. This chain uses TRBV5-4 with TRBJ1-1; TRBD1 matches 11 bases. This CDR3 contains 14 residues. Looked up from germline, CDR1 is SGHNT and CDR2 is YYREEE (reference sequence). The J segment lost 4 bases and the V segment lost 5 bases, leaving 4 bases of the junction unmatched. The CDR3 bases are TGTGCCAGCAGGTACGGGACAGGGGGCACTGAAGCTTTCTTT. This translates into CASRYGTGGTEAFF.

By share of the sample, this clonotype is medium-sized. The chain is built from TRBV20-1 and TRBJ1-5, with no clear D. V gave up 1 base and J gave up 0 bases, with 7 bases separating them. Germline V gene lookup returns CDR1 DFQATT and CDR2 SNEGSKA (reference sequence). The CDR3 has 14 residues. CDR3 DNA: TGCAGTGCTAGAGCAGACTATAGCAATCAGCCCCAGCATTTT. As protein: CSARADYSNQPQHF.

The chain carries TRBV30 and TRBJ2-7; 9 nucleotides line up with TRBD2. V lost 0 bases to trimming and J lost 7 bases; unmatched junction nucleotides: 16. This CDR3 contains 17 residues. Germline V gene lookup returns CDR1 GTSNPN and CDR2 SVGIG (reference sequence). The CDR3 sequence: CAWSVTPRTSDLREQYF. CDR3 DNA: TGTGCCTGGAGTGTAACGCCTAGGACTAGCGACTTGCGGGAGCAGTACTTC.

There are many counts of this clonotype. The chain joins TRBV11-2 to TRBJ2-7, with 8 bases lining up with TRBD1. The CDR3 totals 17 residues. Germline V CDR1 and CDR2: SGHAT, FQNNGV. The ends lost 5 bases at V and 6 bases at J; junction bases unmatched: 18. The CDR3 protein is CASSTYLQGGEVVEQYF. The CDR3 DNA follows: TGTGCCAGCAGCACTTATCTACAGGGGGGCGAGGTTGTCGAGCAGTACTTC.

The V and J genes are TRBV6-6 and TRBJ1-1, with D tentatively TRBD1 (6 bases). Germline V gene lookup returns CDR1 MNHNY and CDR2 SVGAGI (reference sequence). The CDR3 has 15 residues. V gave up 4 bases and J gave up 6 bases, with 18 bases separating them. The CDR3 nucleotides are TGTGCCAGCAGTTTTTCTCCCAGGGGCATCCCTGAAGCTTTCTTT. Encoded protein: CASSFSPRGIPEAFF.

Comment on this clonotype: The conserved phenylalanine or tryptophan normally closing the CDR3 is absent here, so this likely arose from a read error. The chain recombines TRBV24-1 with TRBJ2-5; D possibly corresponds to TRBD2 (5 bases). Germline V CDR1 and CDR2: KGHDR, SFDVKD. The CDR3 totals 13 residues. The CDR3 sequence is CATSDGSQETQYL. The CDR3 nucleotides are TGTGCTACCAGTGATGGGAGCCAAGAGACCCAGTACCTC.